The rows below give T cell receptor beta chains drawn from one sample of a study of response to subunit inactivated influenza vaccine. TCRdb recomputed calls from the RT-PCR reads with MiXCR, one row per CDR3 protein. The sample consists of 500,000 to 600,000 distinct CDR3 sequences, around 11% of them appearing once. The material was PBMCs from blood, obtained on the day of vaccination. The origin of the receptors is a man aged 45-60 years who received an inactivated influenza vaccine. Each CDR3 is given with its conserved first and last residue. The D gene is left open where the match is weak. Some rows mark clone size as missing; the rest say once, few, many or name a class of expanded clone.

DNA: TGCGCCACCTCGGGGGCCACAGATACGCAGTATTTT
CDR3: CATSGATDTQYF
V: TRBV10-1
J: TRBJ2-3
size: -
D: -

DNA: TGTGCCAGCAAAATGGGCGGGGGTTACAATGAGCAGTTCTTC
CDR3: CASKMGGGYNEQFF
V: TRBV7-9
J: TRBJ2-1
size: many
D: TRBD2

DNA: TGCAGTGCTAGAGGAGGCGCTCTACAAGAGACCCAGTACTTC
CDR3: CSARGGALQETQYF
V: TRBV20-1
J: TRBJ2-5
size: -
D: -

DNA: TGTGCCAGCAGCAAACCAGGGGGTTACGGCTCCTACGAGCAGTACTTC
CDR3: CASSKPGGYGSYEQYF
V: TRBV5-8
J: TRBJ2-7
size: -
D: TRBD1

DNA: TGTGCCAGCAGTTACAGCTCGGGGGGCTACACCTTC
CDR3: CASSYSSGGYTF
V: TRBV6-6
J: TRBJ1-2
size: few
D: -

DNA: TGTGCCAGCAGCTTTTCTATCGTCAGGGGACAGGGTGTTTTCAATGAGCAGTTCTTC
CDR3: CASSFSIVRGQGVFNEQFF
V: TRBV5-4
J: TRBJ2-1
size: -
D: TRBD1

DNA: TGCAGTGCTACCTTCAGCGGGGGGGCCCCCCAAGAGACCCAGTACTTC
CDR3: CSATFSGGAPQETQYF
V: TRBV20-1
J: TRBJ2-5
size: -
D: TRBD2

DNA: TGTGCCAGCAGCTTAGACCGAAACACTGAAGCTTTCTTT
CDR3: CASSLDRNTEAFF
V: TRBV7-6
J: TRBJ1-1
size: many
D: -

DNA: TGTGCCAGCAGTTCAGCTCCAAATCAGCCCCAGCATTTT
CDR3: CASSSAPNQPQHF
V: TRBV6-6
J: TRBJ1-5
size: few
D: -

DNA: TGTGCCAGCAGTTCTCGGGGACAGGGAAGGTTTAACGCCTATAATTCACCCCTCCACTTT
CDR3: CASSSRGQGRFNAYNSPLHF
V: TRBV6-2/TRBV6-3
J: TRBJ1-6
size: few
D: TRBD1

DNA: TGTGCCAGCGTAGGGGGGCGGGGGATCTACAATGAGCAGTTCTTC
CDR3: CASVGGRGIYNEQFF
V: TRBV4-2
J: TRBJ2-1
size: few
D: -

DNA: TGCAGTGCTAAGGGACTAGCGGGAGTTATTGAGCAGTTCTTC
CDR3: CSAKGLAGVIEQFF
V: TRBV20-1
J: TRBJ2-1
size: many
D: TRBD2

DNA: TGTGCCAGTACCCCGGGGGGACTAGCGGACAATGAGCAGTTCTTC
CDR3: CASTPGGLADNEQFF
V: TRBV19
J: TRBJ2-1
size: -
D: TRBD2

DNA: TGTGCCAGCAGCTTAACCGGACGCTCTGGAAACACCATATATTTT
CDR3: CASSLTGRSGNTIYF
V: TRBV7-2
J: TRBJ1-3
size: few
D: -

DNA: TGTGCCAGCAGCCAAGACAGGGGATCCCAAGAGACCCAGTACTTC
CDR3: CASSQDRGSQETQYF
V: TRBV4-2
J: TRBJ2-5
size: many
D: -

DNA: TGTGCCAGCAGCTTATCCCCTAGCGGGAGGAGAGAGACCCAGTACTTC
CDR3: CASSLSPSGRRETQYF
V: TRBV7-6
J: TRBJ2-5
size: -
D: TRBD2

DNA: TGTGCCAGCAGTTACTCGAGAGGGGGCGCGATAGCCAAAAACATTCAGTACTTC
CDR3: CASSYSRGGAIAKNIQYF
V: TRBV6-5
J: TRBJ2-4
size: few
D: TRBD1

DNA: TGTGCCAGCAGTCGATTAGGGTCGACATTTTACGAGCAGTACTTC
CDR3: CASSRLGSTFYEQYF
V: TRBV9
J: TRBJ2-7
size: -
D: -

DNA: TGCAGCGAGAGCGGTACAGGGAAAGAGACCCAGTACTTC
CDR3: CSESGTGKETQYF
V: TRBV29-1
J: TRBJ2-5
size: -
D: -

DNA: TGTGCCAGCAGCTTAGCGCTAGCGGGGGAATACAATGAGCAGTTCTTC
CDR3: CASSLALAGEYNEQFF
V: TRBV7-9
J: TRBJ2-1
size: few
D: TRBD2

DNA: TGTGCCAGCAGCCCCGACAGGGGCCGTTACAATGAGCAGTTCTTC
CDR3: CASSPDRGRYNEQFF
V: TRBV7-2
J: TRBJ2-1
size: many
D: TRBD1

DNA: TGTGCCAGCAGATCCCAGGGAAACACTGAAGCTTTCTTT
CDR3: CASRSQGNTEAFF
V: TRBV6-6
J: TRBJ1-1
size: -
D: -

DNA: TGTGCCAGCAGCGTGGGACTACTAACCTACGAGCAGTACTTC
CDR3: CASSVGLLTYEQYF
V: TRBV9
J: TRBJ2-7
size: few
D: TRBD2

DNA: TGCGCCAGCAGCTTGGAAGTCAATCAGCCCCAGCATTTT
CDR3: CASSLEVNQPQHF
V: TRBV5-1
J: TRBJ1-5
size: many
D: -

DNA: TGTGCCAGCGGCGAAAGAGAGGGACCCAATGAGCAGTTCTTC
CDR3: CASGEREGPNEQFF
V: TRBV7-9
J: TRBJ2-1
size: few
D: -

DNA: TGCAGCACCGTGCCGGCGGGACTAGAGTCTCAGTATTTT
CDR3: CSTVPAGLESQYF
V: TRBV29-1
J: TRBJ2-3
size: many
D: TRBD2

DNA: TGTGCCAGCAGTTTATCTCAGGGGGCCGCCAATGAGCAGTTCTTC
CDR3: CASSLSQGAANEQFF
V: TRBV28
J: TRBJ2-1
size: many
D: TRBD1

DNA: TGTGCCAGCTCACCAAAGCGGGGGAGCCAAGAGACCCAGTACTTC
CDR3: CASSPKRGSQETQYF
V: TRBV18
J: TRBJ2-5
size: -
D: TRBD2

DNA: TGTGCCAGCAGCTTTAAATTACTAGCGGGAGGGTACAATGAGCAGTTCTTC
CDR3: CASSFKLLAGGYNEQFF
V: TRBV7-2
J: TRBJ2-1
size: few
D: TRBD2

DNA: TGCGCCAGCAGCTTTAGCGGGAGTATTAGACATGAGCAGTTCTTC
CDR3: CASSFSGSIRHEQFF
V: TRBV5-1
J: TRBJ2-1
size: few
D: TRBD2

DNA: TGTGCCAGCAGCCTACTAGGACAGGGGGATCAAGAGACCCAGTACTTC
CDR3: CASSLLGQGDQETQYF
V: TRBV7-6
J: TRBJ2-5
size: few
D: TRBD1

DNA: TGCGCCAGCAGCCAAGAACGCGGGACTAGAACTCGGCAGTTCTTC
CDR3: CASSQERGTRTRQFF
V: TRBV4-3
J: TRBJ2-1
size: many
D: TRBD2

DNA: TGTGCCAGCAGTTACTCGGCGGGACAGGGCTTCGGCTACACCTTC
CDR3: CASSYSAGQGFGYTF
V: TRBV6-5
J: TRBJ1-2
size: -
D: TRBD1

DNA: TGTGCCAGCAGCCAGGGTAGCGGGAGGGCCTACGAGCAGTACTTC
CDR3: CASSQGSGRAYEQYF
V: TRBV4-2
J: TRBJ2-7
size: -
D: TRBD2

DNA: TGCGCCAGCAGCCAAGATAGGGGTAATGAAAAACTGTTTTTT
CDR3: CASSQDRGNEKLFF
V: TRBV4-1
J: TRBJ1-4
size: -
D: -

DNA: TGTGCCAGCAGCCAACCCCCCGCAGATACGCAGTATTTT
CDR3: CASSQPPADTQYF
V: TRBV3-1
J: TRBJ2-3
size: few
D: -

DNA: TGTGCCAGCAGACCAGGGGAGGGGGAGACCCAGTACTTC
CDR3: CASRPGEGETQYF
V: TRBV9
J: TRBJ2-5
size: -
D: -

DNA: TGTGCCAGCAGTTCCCCTCCTTCCAGTCAGCCCCAGCATTTT
CDR3: CASSSPPSSQPQHF
V: TRBV28
J: TRBJ1-5
size: few
D: -